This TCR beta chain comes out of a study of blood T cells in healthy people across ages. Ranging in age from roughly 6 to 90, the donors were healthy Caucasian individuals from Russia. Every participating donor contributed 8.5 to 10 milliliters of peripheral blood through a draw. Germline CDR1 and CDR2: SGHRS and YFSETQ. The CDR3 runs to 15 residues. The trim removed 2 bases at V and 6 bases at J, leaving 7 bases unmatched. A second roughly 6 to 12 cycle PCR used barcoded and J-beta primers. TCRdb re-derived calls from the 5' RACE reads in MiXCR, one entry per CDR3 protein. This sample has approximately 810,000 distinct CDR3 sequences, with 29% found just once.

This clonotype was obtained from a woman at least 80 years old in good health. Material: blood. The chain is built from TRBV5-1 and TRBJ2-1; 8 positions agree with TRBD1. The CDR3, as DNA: TGCGCCAGCAGCTTTAGGCAGGGGGCGAGCAATGAGCAGTTCTTC. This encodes CASSFRQGASNEQFF.